A selection of T cell receptor beta chains follows, all from one sample in a study of OX40 agonist ivuxolimab in advanced cancers. Libraries were prepared by immunoSEQ multiplex PCR; TCRdb keeps only in-frame clonotypes and omits some of them. Altogether 20,000 to 25,000 clones are present, 65% to 90% being singletons, with the ten largest covering about 24%. The specimen comprised CD4+ or CD8+ T cells sorted from blood, sampled in a trial of the OX40 agonist ivuxolimab. Receptors were obtained from an adult with an advanced solid tumor such as melanoma, head and neck, liver or kidney cancer. Each CDR3 is given without its conserved first and last residue.

v_gene,j_gene,CDR3aa
TRBV4-1,TRBJ2-5,ASSQDRTGRDPLQETQY
TRBV19,TRBJ1-4,ASSIEGGKLF
TRBV5-8,TRBJ1-5,ASSPRQLEQPQH
TRBV7-6,TRBJ2-5,ASRPRGPQETQY
TRBV11-2,TRBJ2-1,ASSLAPEQF
TRBV10-1,TRBJ2-6,ANTAHLNSGANVLT
TRBV7-8,TRBJ2-3,ASSFMGLAFSTDTQY
TRBV7-8,TRBJ1-4,ASSSRDPNEKLF
TRBV28,TRBJ2-3,ASSFGTRDQY
TRBV28,TRBJ2-5,ASRLQGWETQY
TRBV29-1,TRBJ2-1,SVVERVNEQF
TRBV6-5,TRBJ2-7,ASTLEVSGSYEQY
TRBV5-6,TRBJ2-2,ASSLGENTGELF
TRBV30,TRBJ2-7,AWGDGTGLLEQY
TRBV13,TRBJ2-7,ASSLRGAYEQY
TRBV27,TRBJ1-4,ASSQGTGPSEKLF
TRBV5-1,TRBJ2-3,ASSPGDSTDTQY
TRBV28,TRBJ2-7,AICPGLGSYEQY
TRBV30,TRBJ1-2,AYRTDGYT
TRBV5-1,TRBJ1-4,ASSWVGTEATNEKLF
TRBV11-2,TRBJ2-3,ASSRLAGGPDTQY
TRBV2,TRBJ2-5,ASSVETQY
TRBV9,TRBJ2-7,ASSVGGTASYEQY
TRBV2,TRBJ2-1,ASSELAGGLHEQF
TRBV9,TRBJ2-7,ASSVAYRGAKQY
TRBV6-1,TRBJ2-2,ASTTKPRTGELF
TRBV9,TRBJ1-2,ASSVGGTASYGYT
TRBV29-1,TRBJ1-1,SVKKPTNTEAF
TRBV19,TRBJ2-7,ASSLIGGEGEQY
TRBV6-1,TRBJ2-1,ASSELAGEAYNEQF
TRBV19,TRBJ2-1,ASSIDSWTGVF
TRBV28,TRBJ2-5,ASIPDLGETQY
TRBV11-2,TRBJ2-3,ASSLKSTDTQY
TRBV4-2,TRBJ2-7,ASSPLGLGAGGFYEQY
TRBV2,TRBJ2-1,ASSDGREIHNEQF
TRBV13,TRBJ1-1,ASSLRGSTEAF
TRBV15,TRBJ2-5,ATSREASGPQETQY
TRBV27,TRBJ2-7,ASSLAATYEQY
TRBV5-1,TRBJ2-7,ASSIAGRFDEQY
TRBV7-9,TRBJ2-1,ASSLVGEDYYNEQF
TRBV7-6,TRBJ2-3,ASSLAIDFRADTQY
TRBV19,TRBJ1-3,ASGSLTGDFSGNTIY
TRBV6-1,TRBJ2-7,ASSEARSYEQY
TRBV11-2,TRBJ2-7,ASSFFLTSESYEQY
TRBV2,TRBJ2-3,ASSEGTIGTDTQY
TRBV6-5,TRBJ1-5,ASTGTDLSNQPQH